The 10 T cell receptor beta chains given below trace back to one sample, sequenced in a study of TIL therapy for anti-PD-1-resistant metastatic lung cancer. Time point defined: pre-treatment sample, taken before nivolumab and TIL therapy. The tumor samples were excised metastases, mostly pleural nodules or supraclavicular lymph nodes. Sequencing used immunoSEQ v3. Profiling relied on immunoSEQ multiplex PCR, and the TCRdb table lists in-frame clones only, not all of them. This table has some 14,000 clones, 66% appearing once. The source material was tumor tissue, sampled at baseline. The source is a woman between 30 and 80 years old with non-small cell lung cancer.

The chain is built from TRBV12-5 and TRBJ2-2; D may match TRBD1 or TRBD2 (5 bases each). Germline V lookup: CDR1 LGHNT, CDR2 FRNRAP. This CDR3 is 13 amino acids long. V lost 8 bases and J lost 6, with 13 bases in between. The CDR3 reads CASSRGASGELFF. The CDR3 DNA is TGTGCTAGTTCTAGAGGGGCTTCCGGGGAGCTGTTTTTT.

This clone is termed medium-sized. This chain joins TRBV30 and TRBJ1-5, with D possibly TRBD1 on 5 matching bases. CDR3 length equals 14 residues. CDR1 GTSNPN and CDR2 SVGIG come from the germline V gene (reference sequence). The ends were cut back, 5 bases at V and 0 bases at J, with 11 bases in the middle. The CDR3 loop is CAWADTHSNQPQHF. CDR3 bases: TGTGCCTGGGCGGACACCCATAGCAATCAGCCCCAGCATTTT.

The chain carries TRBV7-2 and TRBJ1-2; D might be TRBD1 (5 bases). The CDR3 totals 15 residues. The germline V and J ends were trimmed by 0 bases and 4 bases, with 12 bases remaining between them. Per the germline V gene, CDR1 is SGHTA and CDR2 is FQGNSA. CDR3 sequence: CASSLARGTIYGYTF. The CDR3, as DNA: TGTGCCAGCAGCTTAGCGCGGGGGACCATCTATGGCTACACCTTC.

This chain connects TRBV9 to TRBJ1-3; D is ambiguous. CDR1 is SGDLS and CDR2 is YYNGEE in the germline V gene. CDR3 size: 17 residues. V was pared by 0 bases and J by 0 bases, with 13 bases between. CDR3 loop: CASSVAHSTRSGNTIYF. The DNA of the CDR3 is TGTGCCAGCAGCGTAGCTCACTCTACCCGCTCTGGAAACACCATATATTTT.

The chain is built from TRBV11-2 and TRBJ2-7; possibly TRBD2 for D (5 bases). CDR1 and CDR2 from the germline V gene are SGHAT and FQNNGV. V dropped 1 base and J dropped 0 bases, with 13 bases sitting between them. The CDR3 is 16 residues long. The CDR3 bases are TGTGCCAGCAGCTTAGCGGCGGCAGCGGCCTCCTACGAGCAGTACTTC. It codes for CASSLAAAAASYEQYF.

The CDR3 sequence is CASSLALAQYGYTF. As DNA, the CDR3 is TGTGCCAGCAGCTTGGCTCTGGCCCAATATGGCTACACCTTC. This chain links TRBV5-6 with TRBJ1-2; D remains unclear. The length of the CDR3 is 14 residues. Trimming shortened V by 0 bases and J by 5 bases, and 11 bases separated the two germline ends. Germline-derived CDR1 and CDR2 are SGHDT and YYEEEE.

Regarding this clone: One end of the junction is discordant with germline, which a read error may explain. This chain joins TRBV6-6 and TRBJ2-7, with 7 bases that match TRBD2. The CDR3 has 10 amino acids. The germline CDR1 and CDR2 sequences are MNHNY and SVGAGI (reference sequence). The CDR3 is CASSSGGMVF. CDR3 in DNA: TGTGCCAGCAGTTCCGGGGGGATGGTTTTC.

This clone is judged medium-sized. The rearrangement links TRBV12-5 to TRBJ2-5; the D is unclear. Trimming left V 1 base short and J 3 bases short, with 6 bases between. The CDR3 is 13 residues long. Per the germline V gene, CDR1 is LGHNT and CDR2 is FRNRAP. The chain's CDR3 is CASGLDRKETQYF. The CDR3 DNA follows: TGTGCTAGTGGTTTGGACAGAAAAGAGACCCAGTACTTC.

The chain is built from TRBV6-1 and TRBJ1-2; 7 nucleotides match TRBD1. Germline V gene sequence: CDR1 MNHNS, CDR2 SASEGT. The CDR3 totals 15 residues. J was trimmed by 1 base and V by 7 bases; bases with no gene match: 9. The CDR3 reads CASIRQGFFNYGYTF. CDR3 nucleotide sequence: TGTGCCAGCATTCGACAGGGTTTTTTTAACTATGGCTACACCTTC.

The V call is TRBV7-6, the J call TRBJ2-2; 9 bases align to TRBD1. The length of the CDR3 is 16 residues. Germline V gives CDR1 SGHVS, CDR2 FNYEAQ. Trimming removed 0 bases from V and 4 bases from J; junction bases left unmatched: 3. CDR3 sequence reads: CASSLALQGATGELFF. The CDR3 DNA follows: TGTGCCAGCAGCTTAGCGCTACAGGGGGCCACCGGGGAGCTGTTTTTT. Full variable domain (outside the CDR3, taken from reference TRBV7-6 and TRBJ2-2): GAGVSQSPRYKVTKRGQDVALRCDPISGHVSLYWYRQALGQGPEFLTYFNYEAQQDKSGLPNDRFSAERPEGSISTLTIQRTEQRDSAMYRCASSLALQGATGELFFGEGSRLTVL.